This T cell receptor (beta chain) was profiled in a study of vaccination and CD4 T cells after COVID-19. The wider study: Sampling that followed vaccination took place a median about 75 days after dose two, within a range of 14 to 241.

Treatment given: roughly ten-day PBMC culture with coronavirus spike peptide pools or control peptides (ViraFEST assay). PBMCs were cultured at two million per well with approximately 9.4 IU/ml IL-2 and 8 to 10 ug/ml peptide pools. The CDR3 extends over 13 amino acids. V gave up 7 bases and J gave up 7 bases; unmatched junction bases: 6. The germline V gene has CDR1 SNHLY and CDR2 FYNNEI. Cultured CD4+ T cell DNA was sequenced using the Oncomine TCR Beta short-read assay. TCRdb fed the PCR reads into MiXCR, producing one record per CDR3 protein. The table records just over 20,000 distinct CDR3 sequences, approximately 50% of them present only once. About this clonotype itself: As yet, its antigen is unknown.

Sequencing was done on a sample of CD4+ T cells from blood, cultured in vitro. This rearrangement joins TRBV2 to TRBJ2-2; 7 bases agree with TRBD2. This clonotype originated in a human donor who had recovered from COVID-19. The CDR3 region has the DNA TGTGCCAGCACCGGACTAGAAGGCGGGGAGCTGTTTTTT. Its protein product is CASTGLEGGELFF.